Listed here are 32 T cell receptor beta chains from one sample, sequenced in a study of shared clonotypes between healthy human individuals. The assay was immunoSEQ multiplex PCR, and TCRdb's table has in-frame clones only and misses some. This sample yields some 1,600,000 clones, of which roughly 98% are seen a single time; about 0.42% belongs to the top ten. Sequenced sample: naive CD4+ T cells sorted from blood. Subset reported: CD45RA+ positively selected. These receptor sequences come from a man under 40 in good health.

V is TRBV5-8 and J is TRBJ2-2; D unresolved. Germline values: CDR1 SGHTS, CDR2 YDEGEE. The length of the CDR3 is 14 residues. V lost 7 bases, J lost 1 base, and 11 bases lay in between. In DNA, the CDR3 is TGTGCCAGCGAGCCCTACCAGAACACCGGGGAGCTGTTTTTT. It yields the protein CASEPYQNTGELFF.

This clone was observed once. The rearrangement links TRBV27 to TRBJ1-1; tentatively, D is TRBD1 (6 bases). Germline V gene sequence: CDR1 MNHEY, CDR2 SMNVEV (reference sequence). Trimming removed 0 bases from V and 6 bases from J, with 8 bases in between. This CDR3 has 13 residues. CDR3 sequence: CASSLSRGAEAFF. In DNA, the CDR3 is TGTGCCAGCAGTTTATCGAGGGGGGCTGAAGCTTTCTTT.

The CDR3 sequence is CASSLGQGEGQPQHF. DNA of the CDR3: TGCGCCAGCAGCCTCGGACAGGGGGAAGGACAGCCCCAGCATTTT. The chain is built from TRBV5-1 and TRBJ1-5; 10 positions match TRBD1. The CDR3 length is 15 residues. CDR1 SGHRS and CDR2 YFSETQ come from the germline V gene. V gave up 4 bases and J gave up 7 bases; unmatched junction bases: 8.

The chain combines TRBV2 with TRBJ2-3; 8 bases map to TRBD2. The CDR3 runs to 12 residues. Per the germline V gene, CDR1 is SNHLY and CDR2 is FYNNEI. V dropped 8 bases and J dropped 7; count of bases not matched to a gene: 5. The DNA for the CDR3 is TGTGCCAGCGGTAGCGGGACAAATACGCAGTATTTT. This sequence encodes CASGSGTNTQYF.

This chain joins TRBV5-1 and TRBJ2-1; 7 nucleotides match TRBD2. Per germline, CDR1 SGHRS and CDR2 YFSETQ. After removal of 4 bases from V and 6 bases from J, the junction contained 1 base not matched to a gene. This CDR3 has 12 amino acids. The DNA of the CDR3 is TGCGCCAGCAGCCCTAGCGGCAATGAGCAGTTCTTC. This encodes CASSPSGNEQFF.

The chain employs TRBV5-4 and TRBJ1-1; D call uncertain. V was trimmed by 1 base and J by 4 bases, leaving 14 bases between them. This CDR3 has 15 residues. Germline values: CDR1 SGHNT, CDR2 YYREEE (reference sequence). This CDR3 reads CASSLSREHGTEAFF. CDR3 bases: TGTGCCAGCAGCTTGTCAAGGGAGCACGGCACTGAAGCTTTCTTT.

The chain recombines TRBV9 with TRBJ2-5, with 11 bases matching TRBD1. The germline CDR1 and CDR2 sequences are SGDLS and YYNGEE. Unmatched junction bases numbered 2, after V lost 0 bases and J lost 4 bases. The CDR3 has 15 residues. This CDR3 is CASSVGTGGGETQYF. CDR3 nucleotides: TGTGCCAGCAGCGTAGGGACAGGGGGCGGAGAGACCCAGTACTTC.

The rearrangement joins TRBV9 to TRBJ2-1; D is unclear. The V and J ends lost 3 bases and 3 bases respectively, with 10 bases between them. This CDR3 has 14 amino acids. Germline CDR1 and CDR2: SGDLS and YYNGEE. CDR3 in amino acids: CASSGRQLYNEQFF. The CDR3 DNA follows: TGTGCCAGCAGCGGTAGACAACTCTACAATGAGCAGTTCTTC.

This CDR3 is CASSLTTDRRLTDTQYF. The CDR3, as DNA: TGTGCCAGCAGCCTAACCACTGACAGGCGATTGACAGATACGCAGTATTTT. The chain links TRBV7-6 to TRBJ2-3, with D perhaps TRBD1 (6 bases). Germline V gene sequence: CDR1 SGHVS, CDR2 FNYEAQ. The CDR3 spans 17 residues. V lost 5 bases and J 3 bases, leaving 21 bases between the germline ends.

V is TRBV9 and J is TRBJ1-2; tentative D call: TRBD1 (5 bases). The CDR3 is 15 residues long. Trimming removed 0 bases at V and 3 bases at J, with 12 bases between. CDR1 SGDLS and CDR2 YYNGEE come from the germline V gene. CDR3 bases: TGTGCCAGCAGCGTAGAAGACAGACCAGACTATGGCTACACCTTC. Translated, it gives CASSVEDRPDYGYTF.

The gene calls are TRBV30 and TRBJ1-4, with 9 bases identical to TRBD1. The ends lost 4 bases at V and 7 bases at J; junction bases unmatched: 10. The CDR3 extends over 15 amino acids. Germline V CDR1 and CDR2: GTSNPN, SVGIG (reference sequence). CDR3 DNA: TGTGCCTGGAAGAAACAGGGGGCGTATGGTGAAAAACTGTTTTTT. It codes for CAWKKQGAYGEKLFF.

The CDR3 DNA reads TGTGCCAGTAGTATCTGGGTCGTGGCAGGGTCTCAGCCCCAGCATTTT. Amino acid sequence: CASSIWVVAGSQPQHF. This chain joins TRBV19 and TRBJ1-5; possible D gene TRBD1, 5 bases. The V gene's germline CDR1 is LNHDA and CDR2 SQIVND (reference sequence). The V end lost 3 bases, the J end lost 6 bases, and 18 bases lay between the germline ends. The CDR3 length is 16 residues. Full variable domain (remainder filled in from reference TRBV19 and TRBJ1-5): DGGITQSPKYLFRKEGQNVTLSCEQNLNHDAMYWYRQDPGQGLRLIYYSQIVNDFQKGDIAEGYSVSREKKESFPLTVTSAQKNPTAFYLCASSIWVVAGSQPQHFGDGTRLSIL.

The chain has TRBV7-3 and TRBJ2-1; D might be TRBD2 (5 bases). V was shortened by 5 bases and J by 6 bases, with 11 bases between the two germline ends. CDR3 length equals 13 residues. The germline V gene has CDR1 SGHTA and CDR2 FQGTGA. The CDR3 nucleotides read TGTGCCAGCAGCCCCCCTCGGGGCAATGAGCAGTTCTTC. Translated: CASSPPRGNEQFF.

This chain connects TRBV11-2 to TRBJ2-1; D is undetermined. CDR3 length: 15 amino acids. Germline lookup yields CDR1 SGHAT and CDR2 FQNNGV. Trimming cost V 7 bases and J 0 bases, with 13 bases left between them. The CDR3 sequence is CASTLAWSSYNEQFF. The CDR3 DNA is TGTGCCAGCACCCTTGCCTGGAGCTCCTACAATGAGCAGTTCTTC.

The V and J genes are TRBV7-9 and TRBJ1-4; no firm D call. CDR1 is SEHNR, CDR2 FQNEAQ, per germline (reference sequence). V lost 3 bases and J lost 4, with 12 bases in between. This CDR3 spans 15 amino acids. CDR3 in DNA: TGTGCCAGCAGCTTGGGAAGCCTGGTTAATGAAAAACTGTTTTTT. As protein: CASSLGSLVNEKLFF.

The V and J genes are TRBV5-8 and TRBJ1-5; weak D call: TRBD1 (6 bases). This CDR3 is 15 amino acids long. V lost 5 bases, J lost 2 bases, and 14 bases lay in between. Per the germline V gene, CDR1 is SGHTS and CDR2 is YDEGEE. CDR3 bases: TGTGCCAGCAGATGGAGGACAGTGGGCAATCAGCCCCAGCATTTT. Translation: CASRWRTVGNQPQHF. Filled out from reference TRBV5-8 and TRBJ1-5, the complete variable domain reads EAGVTQSPTHLIKTRGQQATLRCSPISGHTSVYWYQQALGLGLQFLLWYDEGEERNRGNFPPRFSGRQFPNYSSELNVNALELEDSALYLCASRWRTVGNQPQHFGDGTRLSIL.

The rearrangement links TRBV4-2 to TRBJ2-2; a weak D match, TRBD2 (5 bases). There are 17 residues in the CDR3. V was shortened by 1 base and J by 7 bases, with 19 bases between the two germline ends. Looked up from germline, CDR1 is LGHNA and CDR2 is YNFKEQ. In nucleotides, the CDR3 is TGTGCCAGCAGCCAAGTTGGGCCAGCGGAGCTATTCGGGGAGCTGTTTTTT. This sequence encodes CASSQVGPAELFGELFF.

The CDR3 sequence: CASSLAGLAGDTGELFF. The CDR3 DNA reads as TGTGCCAGCAGCTTAGCGGGACTAGCGGGAGATACCGGGGAGCTGTTTTTT. The chain combines TRBV7-9 with TRBJ2-2; 14 bases fit TRBD2. The V gene's germline CDR1 is SEHNR and CDR2 FQNEAQ (reference sequence). This CDR3 has 17 amino acids. V was pared by 0 bases and J by 5 bases, with 2 bases of the junction left unmatched.

The chain joins TRBV19 to TRBJ1-5; the match to TRBD1 covers 7 bases. The germline V gene encodes CDR1 LNHDA and CDR2 SQIVND (reference sequence). The CDR3 sequence is 16 residues long. V was pared by 1 base and J by 4 bases, with 7 bases of the junction left unmatched. The CDR3, as DNA: TGTGCCAGTAGTATAGGGGGGACAGCAACAAATCAGCCCCAGCATTTT. It yields the protein CASSIGGTATNQPQHF.

The chain has TRBV5-4 and TRBJ2-3, with D unclear. V lost 0 bases to trimming and J lost 5 bases, with 7 bases between them. Looked up from germline, CDR1 is SGHNT and CDR2 is YYREEE (reference sequence). The CDR3 is 13 residues long. CDR3 protein: CASSLVLGDTQYF. CDR3 bases: TGTGCCAGCAGCTTGGTACTGGGAGATACGCAGTATTTT.

The rearrangement links TRBV5-1 to TRBJ2-1; TRBD2 agrees at 13 bases. The germline gives CDR1 SGHRS, CDR2 YFSETQ. The V segment lost 4 bases and the J segment 2 bases; nucleotides outside the gene matches: 15. The CDR3 length is 20 residues. This CDR3 is CASSLVRGGLAGVPYNEQFF. The CDR3 bases are TGCGCCAGCAGCCTCGTCCGTGGCGGACTAGCGGGAGTCCCCTACAATGAGCAGTTCTTC. Filled out from reference TRBV5-1 and TRBJ2-1, the complete variable domain reads KAGVTQTPRYLIKTRGQQVTLSCSPISGHRSVSWYQQTPGQGLQFLFEYFSETQRNKGNFPGRFSGRQFSNSRSEMNVSTLELGDSALYLCASSLVRGGLAGVPYNEQFFGPGTRLTVL.

This chain connects TRBV7-2 to TRBJ2-5; D remains unclear. The germline V and J ends were trimmed by 5 bases and 2 bases, with 12 bases remaining between them. Germline assignment: CDR1 SGHTA and CDR2 FQGNSA. This CDR3 has 14 residues. The CDR3 DNA reads TGTGCCAGCAGCAAAAGACAAATACAAGAGACCCAGTACTTC. Protein sequence: CASSKRQIQETQYF.

The chain joins TRBV28 to TRBJ2-7, with a tentative D call TRBD1 (6 bases). From germline, CDR1 is MDHEN and CDR2 SYDVKM. This CDR3 has 13 amino acids. Trimming took 10 bases from V and 1 from J, leaving 14 bases between them. Written as DNA, the CDR3 is TGTGCCACCACAACGGACAGTTCCTACGAGCAGTACTTC. Translating it yields CATTTDSSYEQYF.

V usage is TRBV29-1 and J usage is TRBJ2-7; 9 positions agree with TRBD1. The CDR3 extends over 12 amino acids. Germline V gene lookup returns CDR1 SQVTM and CDR2 ANQGSEA. The trim removed 7 bases at V and 3 bases at J, leaving 4 bases unmatched. CDR3 loop: CSGMDRGYEQYF. CDR3 nucleotide sequence: TGCAGCGGCATGGACAGGGGCTACGAGCAGTACTTC.

The sample holds one count of this clone. The rearrangement links TRBV6-5 to TRBJ2-3; 8 bases agree with TRBD1. In germline, CDR1 is MNHEY, CDR2 SVGAGI. With 2 bases clipped from V and 4 bases from J, the junction kept 5 bases outside the gene matches. The CDR3 covers 15 residues. The CDR3 sequence is CASSYTGGGSDTQYF. The CDR3 region has the DNA TGTGCCAGCAGTTACACAGGGGGAGGTTCAGATACGCAGTATTTT.

CDR3 loop: CASSSPTGSGANVLTF. CDR3 bases: TGTGCCAGCAGTTCCCCGACGGGCTCTGGGGCCAACGTCCTGACTTTC. V is TRBV28 and J is TRBJ2-6; D not resolved. CDR1 is MDHEN and CDR2 is SYDVKM in the germline V gene. This CDR3 is 16 amino acids long. Trimming removed 4 bases at V and 0 bases at J, with 10 bases between.

This clone has only one observation. The chain uses TRBV6-5 and TRBJ2-5; no reliable D call. The V end lost 8 bases, the J end lost 2 bases, and 12 bases lay between the germline ends. The CDR3 extends over 13 amino acids. The germline CDR1 and CDR2 sequences are MNHEY and SVGAGI. The CDR3 sequence: CASRADPQETQYF. CDR3 in DNA: TGTGCCAGCCGGGCGGATCCACAAGAGACCCAGTACTTC.

The chain carries TRBV6-5 and TRBJ2-5; a possible D gene is TRBD1 (6 bases). Trimming cost V 6 bases and J 12 bases, with 17 bases left between them. CDR1 is MNHEY and CDR2 is SVGAGI in the germline V gene. CDR3 length equals 12 residues. The CDR3: CASRSARGHEYF. Written as DNA, the CDR3 is TGTGCCAGCAGGTCCGCCAGGGGACATGAGTACTTC.

This clone showed up just once. The chain has TRBV7-6 and TRBJ2-1, with 7 bases identical to TRBD2. After removal of 5 bases from V and 4 bases from J, the junction contained 11 bases not matched to a gene. This CDR3 is 16 amino acids long. Germline V gene sequence: CDR1 SGHVS, CDR2 FNYEAQ. Here the CDR3 DNA reads TGTGCCAGCAGCCGAATTGGACTAGTGGAATACAATGAGCAGTTCTTC. This encodes CASSRIGLVEYNEQFF.

V gene TRBV28 combines with J gene TRBJ2-1, with 9 positions matching TRBD2. The CDR3 sequence is 13 residues long. Germline-derived CDR1 and CDR2 are MDHEN and SYDVKM. Trimming took 8 bases from V and 7 from J; bases not matched to a gene: 6. CDR3 sequence: CASVSGSLNEQFF. The CDR3 bases are TGTGCCAGCGTTAGCGGGAGTCTAAATGAGCAGTTCTTC.

The V and J genes are TRBV9 and TRBJ2-1; 11 bases agree with TRBD2. This CDR3 contains 16 residues. The V segment lost 3 bases and the J segment 7 bases; nucleotides outside the gene matches: 9. Germline CDR1 reads SGDLS; CDR2 reads YYNGEE. CDR3 bases: TGTGCCAGCAGCGCACGACTAGCGGGAATTGGGAATGAGCAGTTCTTC. It yields the protein CASSARLAGIGNEQFF.

Comments on this clone: This likely comes from a read error, as the CDR3 has no conserved phenylalanine or tryptophan at its end. The DNA is omitted, as the CDR3 cannot be located on it reliably, and the CDR3 follows TCRdb's listing. J is TRBJ2-7 and V is TRBV2; TRBD2 reflects the table's D call only, with no check against the DNA. The CDR3 totals 11 residues, both ends included. The germline gives CDR1 SNHLY, CDR2 FYNNEI. The chain's CDR3 is CASSDSAGVSL.